The T cell receptor beta chain described here comes from a study of regulatory dendritic cells for organ transplantation. Regarding the study as a whole: Memory T cells were less diverse than naive, with memory CD8+ most oligoclonal.

The germline V gene has CDR1 KGHSH and CDR2 LQKENI. V dropped 0 bases and J dropped 4; count of bases not matched to a gene: 1. CDR3 length equals 14 residues. In its sample, this clone was seen once. Its specificity is not known. CFSE-labeled sorted T cells met regulatory or mature dendritic cells for approximately 5 days. Some clones are missing from TCRdb's copy, which holds only in-frame ones; the method was immunoSEQ multiplex PCR. This sample has under 12,000 clones, with about 81% found just once. The origin of this receptor is a human donor in good health. Sequencing was done on a sample of memory CD4+ T cells from blood cultured with regulatory dendritic cells. As for subset: CD45RO+ memory T cells. The chain combines TRBV18 with TRBJ2-5; 8 bases are a match to TRBD2. Here the CDR3 DNA reads TGTGCCAGCTCACCACCCGCGGGAGGAGAGACCCAGTACTTC. Protein: CASSPPAGGETQYF.